This T cell receptor (beta chain) was sequenced for a study of T cell responses to AZD1222 COVID-19 vaccine. Findings of the study overall: Females made up more of the donors, who were largely white British, and clonal diversity may have come out too low.

Comment on this clone: Its antigen is not identified.

Using immunoSEQ multiplex PCR, the repertoire was profiled, and TCRdb retains in-frame clones only, with some absent. The table shows approximately 270,000 clones, with almost 95% occurring only once. The receptor's source is an adult who received the AZD1222 COVID-19 vaccine. Sequencing used peripheral blood, obtained 28 days after the second AZD1222 dose.

The CDR3 here is CASKMSGGTDTQYF. CDR3 nucleotides: TGTGCCAGCAAGATGAGCGGGGGCACAGATACGCAGTATTTT. The genes are TRBV3-1 (or the pseudogene TRBV3-2) and TRBJ2-3; 7 bases agree with TRBD2. Germline V gene sequence: CDR1 LGHDT, CDR2 YNNKEL (reference sequence). The CDR3 is made up of 14 amino acids. J lost 1 base, V lost 7 bases, and 5 bases had no gene match.